The 13 T cell receptor beta chains below were found in one sample sequenced in a study of T cell responses to AZD1222 COVID-19 vaccine. TCRdb keeps only in-frame clones here, not all; method: immunoSEQ multiplex PCR. Of approximately 100,000 clones in the sample, around 95% were seen once. The sample was peripheral blood, taken on day 0 of AZD1222 vaccination. The receptor source for this set is an adult in good health.

This chain joins TRBV18 and TRBJ1-2; tentatively, D is TRBD1 (6 bases). Trimming took 0 bases from V and 4 from J, leaving 15 bases between them. CDR3 length: 16 amino acids. Germline V gene data show CDR1 as KGHSH and CDR2 as LQKENI. CDR3 sequence (DNA): TGTGCCAGCTCACCACCGCAGGGGCCCATGGCCTATGGCTACACCTTC. Translation: CASSPPQGPMAYGYTF.

The chain joins TRBV29-1 to TRBJ1-1; D not resolved. The CDR3 is 13 amino acids. The V and J ends lost 2 bases and 1 base respectively, with 8 bases between them. Germline V CDR1 and CDR2: SQVTM, ANQGSEA. In nucleotides, the CDR3 is TGCAGCGTTGAATCGACGGGGAACACTGAAGCTTTCTTT. Translation: CSVESTGNTEAFF.

The J gene is TRBJ2-2, the V gene TRBV3-1 (or the pseudogene TRBV3-2); D may be TRBD2 (5 bases). Deletions cut 2 bases from V and 4 bases from J, with 14 bases between. CDR1 and CDR2 (germline): LGHDT, YNNKEL (reference sequence). The CDR3 is 16 residues long. The CDR3 loop is CASSQFPSGITGELFF. For the CDR3, the DNA is TGTGCCAGCAGCCAATTTCCTTCGGGGATCACCGGGGAGCTGTTTTTT.

The chain links TRBV4-3 to TRBJ2-3, with 9 bases aligning to TRBD2. The CDR3 runs to 16 residues. The V and J ends lost 8 bases and 2 bases, in that order; junction bases with no gene match: 11. Germline V CDR1 and CDR2: LGHNA, YSLEER. CDR3 residues: CASANGLAGPTDTQYF. The CDR3 DNA reads TGCGCCAGCGCGAATGGGCTAGCGGGGCCCACAGATACGCAGTATTTT.

This chain uses TRBV12-3 or TRBV12-4 with TRBJ1-2; weak D call: TRBD1 (5 bases). The length of the CDR3 is 13 residues. V was cut by 7 bases and J by 4 bases, with 13 bases left in between. CDR3 amino acids: CASTQGDPYGYTF. For the CDR3, the DNA is TGTGCCAGCACCCAGGGAGACCCCTATGGCTACACCTTC.

This chain connects TRBV6-1 to TRBJ1-1; D unclear. The CDR3 is made up of 15 amino acids. The germline CDR1 and CDR2 sequences are MNHNS and SASEGT. Trimming cost V 2 bases and J 0 bases, with 10 bases left between them. The CDR3 sequence is CASSERRELNTEAFF. DNA of the CDR3: TGTGCCAGCAGTGAAAGGAGGGAATTGAACACTGAAGCTTTCTTT.

The chain has TRBV9 and TRBJ2-4, with D possibly being TRBD2 (6 bases). Germline CDR1 reads SGDLS; CDR2 reads YYNGEE. Between the trimmed V and J ends, which lost 2 bases and 6 bases, there was a span of 15 bases. The CDR3 covers 15 residues. The CDR3, as DNA: TGTGCCAGCAGCGTTAGGTCCGGGAGTGGAAACATTCAGTACTTC. Amino acid sequence: CASSVRSGSGNIQYF.

The rearrangement links TRBV25-1 to TRBJ1-3, with D hard to call. CDR1 MGHDK and CDR2 SYGVNS come from the germline V gene. V lost 3 bases and J 2 bases, leaving 8 bases between the germline ends. The CDR3 covers 14 residues. This CDR3 is CASSDREAGNTIYF. The CDR3 DNA is TGTGCCAGCAGTGATAGAGAAGCTGGAAACACCATATATTTT. The entire variable domain, with the rest obtained from reference TRBV25-1 and TRBJ1-3, is as follows: EADIYQTPRYLVIGTGKKITLECSQTMGHDKMYWYQQDPGMELHLIHYSYGVNSTEKGDLSSESTVSRIRTEHFPLTLESARPSHTSQYLCASSDREAGNTIYFGEGSWLTVV.

This clone was recorded a few times. V gene TRBV19 combines with J gene TRBJ2-7, with TRBD1 identical over 9 bases. The CDR3 loop spans 14 amino acids. Looked up from germline, CDR1 is LNHDA and CDR2 is SQIVND (reference sequence). Trimming cost V 8 bases and J 3 bases; bases outside gene matches: 8. As DNA, the CDR3 is TGTGCCAGTCAGTCGACAGGGGGAATCTACGAGCAGTACTTC. Translating it yields CASQSTGGIYEQYF.

The chain has TRBV2 and TRBJ2-1, with D hard to call. This CDR3 contains 11 residues. The germline V and J ends were trimmed by 2 bases and 9 bases, with 5 bases remaining between them. Germline lookup yields CDR1 SNHLY and CDR2 FYNNEI. The CDR3 spells CASSEHAEQFF. Written as DNA, the CDR3 is TGTGCCAGCAGTGAACACGCTGAGCAGTTCTTC.

V gene TRBV2 combines with J gene TRBJ1-2; TRBD1 matches 7 bases. This CDR3 comprises 14 residues. The trim removed 7 bases at V and 5 bases at J, leaving 10 bases unmatched. Germline V CDR1 and CDR2: SNHLY, FYNNEI. The CDR3 nucleotides read TGTGCCAGCATCATACCGGGACAGAATTATGGCTACACCTTC. Translation gives CASIIPGQNYGYTF.

The chain combines TRBV2 with TRBJ2-2; TRBD2 is a possible D gene (6 bases). CDR3 length: 14 amino acids. V lost 7 bases and J 5 bases, leaving 14 bases between the germline ends. Germline CDR1 reads SNHLY; CDR2 reads FYNNEI. CDR3 in amino acids: CASILRESTGELFF. DNA for the CDR3: TGTGCCAGCATCCTGCGGGAATCAACCGGGGAGCTGTTTTTT.

A single count supports this clone. The chain uses TRBV7-6 and TRBJ2-3, with 11 bases lining up with TRBD2. Germline-derived CDR1 and CDR2 are SGHVS and FNYEAQ. After removal of 4 bases from V and 0 bases from J, the junction contained 12 bases not matched to a gene. The CDR3 loop spans 19 amino acids. This chain's CDR3 is CASSSYLGLAGISTDTQYF. The DNA for the CDR3 is TGTGCCAGCAGCTCGTACCTAGGACTAGCGGGTATTAGCACAGATACGCAGTATTTT.